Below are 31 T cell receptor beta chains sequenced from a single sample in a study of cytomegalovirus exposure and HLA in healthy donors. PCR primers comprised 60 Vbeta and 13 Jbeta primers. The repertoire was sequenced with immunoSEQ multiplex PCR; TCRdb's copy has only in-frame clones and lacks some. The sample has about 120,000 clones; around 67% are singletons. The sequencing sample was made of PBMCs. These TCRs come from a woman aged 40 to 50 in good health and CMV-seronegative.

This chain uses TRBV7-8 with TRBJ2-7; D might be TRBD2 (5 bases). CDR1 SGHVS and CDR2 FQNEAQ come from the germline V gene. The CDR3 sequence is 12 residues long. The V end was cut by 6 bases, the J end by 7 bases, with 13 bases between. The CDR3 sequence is CASSEGGLEQYF. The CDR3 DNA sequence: TGTGCCAGCAGTGAGGGTGGATTGGAGCAGTACTTC.

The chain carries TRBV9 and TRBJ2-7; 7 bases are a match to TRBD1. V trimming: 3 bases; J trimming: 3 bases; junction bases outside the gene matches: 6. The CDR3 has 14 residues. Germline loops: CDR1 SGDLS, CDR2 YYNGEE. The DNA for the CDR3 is TGTGCCAGCAGCGCCAACCAGGGGGACTACGAGCAGTACTTC. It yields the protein CASSANQGDYEQYF.

The CDR3 is CASSLDGTSLDTQYF. CDR3 nucleotide sequence: TGTGCCAGCAGCTTAGACGGGACTAGTTTAGATACGCAGTATTTT. V gene TRBV7-3 combines with J gene TRBJ2-3, with 8 bases aligning to TRBD2. V shed 2 bases, J shed 5 bases, and the junction held 6 bases outside the gene matches. The CDR3 is 15 amino acids. Germline-derived CDR1 and CDR2 are SGHTA and FQGTGA.

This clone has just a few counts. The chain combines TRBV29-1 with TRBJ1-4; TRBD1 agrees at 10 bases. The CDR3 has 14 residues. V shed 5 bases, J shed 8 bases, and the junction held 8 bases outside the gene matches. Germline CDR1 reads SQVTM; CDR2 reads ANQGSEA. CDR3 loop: CSVKDGTGVEKLFF. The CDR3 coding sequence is TGCAGCGTTAAGGACGGGACAGGGGTCGAAAAACTGTTTTTT. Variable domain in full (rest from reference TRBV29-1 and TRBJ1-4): SAVISQKPSRDICQRGTSLTIQCQVDSQVTMMFWYRQQPGQSLTLIATANQGSEATYESGFVIDKFPISRPNLTFSTLTVSNMSPEDSSIYLCSVKDGTGVEKLFFGSGTQLSVL.

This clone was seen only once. The CDR3 region has the DNA TGTGCCAGTAGTAAGAATGCAGGGCGGCAAGAGACCCAGTACTTC. This codes for CASSKNAGRQETQYF. The chain is built from TRBV19 and TRBJ2-5, with D perhaps matching TRBD1 (5 bases). V gave up 4 bases and J gave up 2 bases, with 14 bases separating them. CDR3 length: 15 residues. Germline V gene sequence: CDR1 LNHDA, CDR2 SQIVND (reference sequence).

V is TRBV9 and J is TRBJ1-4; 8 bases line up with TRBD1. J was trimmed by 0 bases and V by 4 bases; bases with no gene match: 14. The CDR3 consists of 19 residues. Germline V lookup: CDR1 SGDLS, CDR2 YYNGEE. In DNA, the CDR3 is TGTGCCAGCAGCCTCGGTCCAGGGGGCCCCGTTGCAACTAATGAAAAACTGTTTTTT. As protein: CASSLGPGGPVATNEKLFF. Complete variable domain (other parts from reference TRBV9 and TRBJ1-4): DSGVTQTPKHLITATGQRVTLRCSPRSGDLSVYWYQQSLDQGLQFLIQYYNGEERAKGNILERFSAQQFPDLHSELNLSSLELGDSALYFCASSLGPGGPVATNEKLFFGSGTQLSVL.

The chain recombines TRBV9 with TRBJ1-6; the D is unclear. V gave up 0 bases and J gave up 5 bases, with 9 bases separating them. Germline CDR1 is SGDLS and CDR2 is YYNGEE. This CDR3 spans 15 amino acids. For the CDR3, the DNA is TGTGCCAGCAGCGTAGCCGAGGTTGATAATTCACCCCTCCACTTT. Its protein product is CASSVAEVDNSPLHF.

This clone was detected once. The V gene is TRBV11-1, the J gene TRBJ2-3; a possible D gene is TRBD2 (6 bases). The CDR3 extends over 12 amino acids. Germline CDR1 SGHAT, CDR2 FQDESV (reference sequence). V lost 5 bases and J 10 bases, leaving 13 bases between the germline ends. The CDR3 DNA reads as TGTGCCAGCAGCCCGGCTAGCGTTTCGCAGTATTTT. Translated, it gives CASSPASVSQYF.

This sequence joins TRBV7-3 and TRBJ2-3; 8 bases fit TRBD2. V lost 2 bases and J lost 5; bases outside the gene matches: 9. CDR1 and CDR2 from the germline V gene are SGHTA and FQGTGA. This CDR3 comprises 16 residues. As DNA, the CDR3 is TGTGCCAGCAGCTTAGAAAGCGGGAGATTCGGAGATACGCAGTATTTT. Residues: CASSLESGRFGDTQYF. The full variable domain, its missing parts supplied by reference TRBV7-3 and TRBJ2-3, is GAGVSQTPSNKVTEKGKYVELRCDPISGHTALYWYRQSLGQGPEFLIYFQGTGAADDSGLPNDRFFAVRPEGSVSTLKIQRTERGDSAVYLCASSLESGRFGDTQYFGPGTRLTVL.

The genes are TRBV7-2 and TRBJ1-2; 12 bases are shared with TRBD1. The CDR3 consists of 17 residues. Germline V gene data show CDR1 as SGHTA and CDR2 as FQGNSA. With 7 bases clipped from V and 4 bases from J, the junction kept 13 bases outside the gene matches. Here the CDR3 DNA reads TGTGCCAGCACCTCAGGGACAGGGGGCTTGGGGGGCTATGGCTACACCTTC. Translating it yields CASTSGTGGLGGYGYTF.

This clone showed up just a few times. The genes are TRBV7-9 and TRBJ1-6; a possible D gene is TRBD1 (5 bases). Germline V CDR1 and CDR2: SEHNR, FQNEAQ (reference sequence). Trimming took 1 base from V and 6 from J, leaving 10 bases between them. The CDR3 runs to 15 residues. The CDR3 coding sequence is TGTGCCAGCAGCTTAGGGCGGGGCGGTAATTCACCCCTCCACTTT. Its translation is CASSLGRGGNSPLHF.

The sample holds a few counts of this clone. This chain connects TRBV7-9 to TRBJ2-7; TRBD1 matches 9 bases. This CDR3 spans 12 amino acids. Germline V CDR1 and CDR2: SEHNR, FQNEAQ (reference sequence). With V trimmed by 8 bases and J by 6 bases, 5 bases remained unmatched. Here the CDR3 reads CASGTGRPEQYF. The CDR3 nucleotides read TGTGCCAGCGGGACAGGGCGTCCCGAGCAGTACTTC.

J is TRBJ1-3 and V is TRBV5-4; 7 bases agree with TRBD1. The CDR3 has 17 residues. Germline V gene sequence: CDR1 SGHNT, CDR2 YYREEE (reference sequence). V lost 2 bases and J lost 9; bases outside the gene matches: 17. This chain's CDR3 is CASSLADQGVVAGTIYF. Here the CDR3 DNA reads TGTGCCAGCAGCTTAGCTGATCAGGGGGTGGTTGCCGGCACCATATATTTT.

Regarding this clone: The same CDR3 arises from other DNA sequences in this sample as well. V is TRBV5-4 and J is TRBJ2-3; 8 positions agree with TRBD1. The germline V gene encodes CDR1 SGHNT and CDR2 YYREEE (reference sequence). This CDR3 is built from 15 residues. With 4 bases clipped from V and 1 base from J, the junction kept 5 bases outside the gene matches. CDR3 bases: TGTGCCAGCAGCCCACCGGGACAGGGCACAGATACGCAGTATTTT. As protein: CASSPPGQGTDTQYF. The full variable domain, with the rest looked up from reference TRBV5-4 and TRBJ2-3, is ETGVTQSPTHLIKTRGQQVTLRCSSQSGHNTVSWYQQALGQGPQFIFQYYREEENGRGNFPPRFSGLQFPNYSSELNVNALELDDSALYLCASSPPGQGTDTQYFGPGTRLTVL.

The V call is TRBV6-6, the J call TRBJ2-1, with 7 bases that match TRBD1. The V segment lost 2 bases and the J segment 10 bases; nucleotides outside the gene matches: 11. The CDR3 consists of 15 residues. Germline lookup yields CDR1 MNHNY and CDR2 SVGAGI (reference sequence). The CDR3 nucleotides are TGTGCCAGCAGTTACGGGACAGAAGTAGTAGACGAGCAGTTCTTC. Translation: CASSYGTEVVDEQFF.

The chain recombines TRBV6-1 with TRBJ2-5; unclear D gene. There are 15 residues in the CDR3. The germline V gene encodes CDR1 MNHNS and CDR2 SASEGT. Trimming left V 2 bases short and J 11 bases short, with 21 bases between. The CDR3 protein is CASSEIGLQAPQQYF. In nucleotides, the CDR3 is TGTGCCAGCAGTGAAATAGGTCTCCAGGCCCCCCAGCAGTACTTC.

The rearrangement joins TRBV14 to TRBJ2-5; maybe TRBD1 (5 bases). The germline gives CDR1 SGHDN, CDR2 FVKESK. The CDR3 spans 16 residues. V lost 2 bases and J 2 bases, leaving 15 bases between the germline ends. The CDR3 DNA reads TGTGCCAGCAGCCAACTAAGGGGCGCGTTGCAAGAGACCCAGTACTTC. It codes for CASSQLRGALQETQYF.

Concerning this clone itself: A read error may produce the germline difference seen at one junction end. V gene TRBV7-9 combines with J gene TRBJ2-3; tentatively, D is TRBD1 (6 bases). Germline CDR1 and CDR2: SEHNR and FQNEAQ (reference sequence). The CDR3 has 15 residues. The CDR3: CSSSRLDSLTDTQYF. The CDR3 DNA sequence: TGTTCCAGCAGCCGCCTGGACAGCCTCACAGATACGCAGTATTTT. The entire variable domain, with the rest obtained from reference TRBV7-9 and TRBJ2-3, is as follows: DTGVSQNPRHKITKRGQNVTFRCDPISEHNRLYWYRQTLGQGPEFLTYFQNEAQLEKSRLLSDRFSAERPKGSFSTLEIQRTEQGDSAMYLCSSSRLDSLTDTQYFGPGTRLTVL.

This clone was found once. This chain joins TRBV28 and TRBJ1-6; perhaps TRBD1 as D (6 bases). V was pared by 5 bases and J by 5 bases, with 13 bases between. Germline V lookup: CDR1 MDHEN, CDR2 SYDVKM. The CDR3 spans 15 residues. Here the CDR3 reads CASSPLQGHNSPLHF. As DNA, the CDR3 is TGTGCCAGCAGTCCGTTACAGGGTCATAATTCACCCCTCCACTTT.

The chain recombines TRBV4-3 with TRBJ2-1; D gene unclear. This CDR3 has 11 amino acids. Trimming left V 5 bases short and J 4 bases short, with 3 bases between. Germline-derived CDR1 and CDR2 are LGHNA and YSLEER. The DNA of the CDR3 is TGCGCCAGCAGCTCGTACAATGAGCAGTTCTTC. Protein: CASSSYNEQFF.

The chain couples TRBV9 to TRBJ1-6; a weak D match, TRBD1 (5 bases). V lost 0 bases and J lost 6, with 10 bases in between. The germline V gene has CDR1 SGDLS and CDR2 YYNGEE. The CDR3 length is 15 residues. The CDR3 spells CASSVGWTLNSPLHF. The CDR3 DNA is TGTGCCAGCAGCGTAGGGTGGACACTTAATTCACCCCTCCACTTT.

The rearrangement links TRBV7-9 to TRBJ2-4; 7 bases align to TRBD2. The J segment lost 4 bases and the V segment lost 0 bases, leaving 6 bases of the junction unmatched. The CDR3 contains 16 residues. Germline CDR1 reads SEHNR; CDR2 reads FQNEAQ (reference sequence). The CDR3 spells CASSLAGPSGKNIQYF. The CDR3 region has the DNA TGTGCCAGCAGCTTAGCAGGGCCTAGCGGTAAAAACATTCAGTACTTC.

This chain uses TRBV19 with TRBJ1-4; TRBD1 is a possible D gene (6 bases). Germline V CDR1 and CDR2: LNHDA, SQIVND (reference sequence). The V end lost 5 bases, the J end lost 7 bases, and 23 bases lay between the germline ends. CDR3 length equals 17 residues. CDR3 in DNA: TGTGCCAGTAGTCGTCGAATAACAGGGTCGGGTGGTGAAAAACTGTTTTTT. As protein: CASSRRITGSGGEKLFF.

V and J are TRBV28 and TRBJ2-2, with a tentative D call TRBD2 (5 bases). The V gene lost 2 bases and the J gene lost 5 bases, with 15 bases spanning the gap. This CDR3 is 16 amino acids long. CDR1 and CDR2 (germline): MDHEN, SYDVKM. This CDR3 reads CASSLLAPGRTGELFF. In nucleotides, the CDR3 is TGTGCCAGCAGTTTACTAGCCCCGGGGAGAACCGGGGAGCTGTTTTTT.

For the CDR3, the DNA is TGCGCCAGCAGACCGGACAGGGTGGCGAACACTGAAGCTTTCTTT. Protein sequence: CASRPDRVANTEAFF. This chain links TRBV5-1 with TRBJ1-1; 8 positions agree with TRBD1. The CDR3 runs 15 residues. Germline lookup yields CDR1 SGHRS and CDR2 YFSETQ. J gave up 1 base and V 5 bases, and 7 bases lay outside the gene matches.

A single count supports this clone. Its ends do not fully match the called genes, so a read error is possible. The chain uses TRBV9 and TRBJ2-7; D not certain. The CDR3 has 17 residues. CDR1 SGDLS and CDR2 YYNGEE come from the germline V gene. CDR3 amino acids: CASSPTKAGVGSSEQYF. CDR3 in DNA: TGTGCCAGCAGCCCCACCAAAGCAGGCGTTGGCTCCTCCGAGCAGTACTTC.

The CDR3 region is CASRSSGGADTQYF. The CDR3, as DNA: TGTGCCAGCAGGTCTAGCGGGGGGGCAGATACGCAGTATTTT. The rearrangement uses TRBV7-2 and TRBJ2-3, with 12 bases fitting TRBD2. The V segment lost 6 bases and the J segment 4 bases; nucleotides outside the gene matches: 2. The germline gives CDR1 SGHTA, CDR2 FQGNSA. CDR3 size: 14 residues.

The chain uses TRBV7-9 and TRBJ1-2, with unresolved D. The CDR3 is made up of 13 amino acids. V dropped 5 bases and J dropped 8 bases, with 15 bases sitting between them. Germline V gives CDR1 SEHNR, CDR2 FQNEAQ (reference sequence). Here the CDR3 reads CASSRDGFVGYTF. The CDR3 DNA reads TGTGCCAGCAGCCGAGACGGGTTCGTCGGCTACACCTTC.

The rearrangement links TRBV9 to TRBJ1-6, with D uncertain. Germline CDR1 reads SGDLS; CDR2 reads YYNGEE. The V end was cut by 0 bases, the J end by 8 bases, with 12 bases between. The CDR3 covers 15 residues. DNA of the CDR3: TGTGCCAGCAGCGTAGACAGTCAGAGCTATTCACCCCTCCACTTT. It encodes CASSVDSQSYSPLHF.

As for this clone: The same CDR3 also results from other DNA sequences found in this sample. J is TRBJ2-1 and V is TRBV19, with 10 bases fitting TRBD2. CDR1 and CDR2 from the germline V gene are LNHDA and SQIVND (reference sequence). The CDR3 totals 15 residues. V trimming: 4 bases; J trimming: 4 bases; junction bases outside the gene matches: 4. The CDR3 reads CASSTSGRAYNEQFF. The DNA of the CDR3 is TGTGCCAGTAGTACCAGCGGGAGGGCATACAATGAGCAGTTCTTC.

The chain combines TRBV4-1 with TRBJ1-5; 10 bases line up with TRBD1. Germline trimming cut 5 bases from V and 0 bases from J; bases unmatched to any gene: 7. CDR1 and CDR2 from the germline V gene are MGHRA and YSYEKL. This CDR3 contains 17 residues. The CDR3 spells CASSLTGGPYSNQPQHF. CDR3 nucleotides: TGCGCCAGCAGCTTGACAGGGGGCCCATATAGCAATCAGCCCCAGCATTTT.